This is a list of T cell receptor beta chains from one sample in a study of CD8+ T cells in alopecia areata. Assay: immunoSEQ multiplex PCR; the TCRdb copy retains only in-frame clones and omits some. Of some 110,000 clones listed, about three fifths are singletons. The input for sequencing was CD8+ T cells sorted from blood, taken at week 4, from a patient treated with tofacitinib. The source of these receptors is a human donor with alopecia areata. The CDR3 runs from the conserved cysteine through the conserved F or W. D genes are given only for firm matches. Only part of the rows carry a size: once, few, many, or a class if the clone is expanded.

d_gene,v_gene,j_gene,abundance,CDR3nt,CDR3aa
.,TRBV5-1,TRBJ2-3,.,TGCGCCAGCAGCCCTGGGTCGAGTACGCAGTATTTT,CASSPGSSTQYF
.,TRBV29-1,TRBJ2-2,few,TGCAGCGTTGAAGGGTCAGACCCGAACACCGGGGAGCTGTTTTTT,CSVEGSDPNTGELFF
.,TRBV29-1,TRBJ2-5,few,TGCAGCGTTGAAGATGATGGGAGGTACTTC,CSVEDDGRYF
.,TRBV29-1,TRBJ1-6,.,TGCAGCGTTGAGGGCAGTGACGATAATTCACCCCTCCACTTT,CSVEGSDDNSPLHF
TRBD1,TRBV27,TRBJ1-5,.,TGTGCCAGCAGACCGGGACAGCGCAATCAGCCCCAGCATTTT,CASRPGQRNQPQHF
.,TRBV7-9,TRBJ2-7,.,TGTGCCAGCAGCTTACGAGTAGCCTACGAGCAGTACTTC,CASSLRVAYEQYF
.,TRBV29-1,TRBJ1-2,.,TGCAGCGTTGAACTCTGGGACGGTAGCTATGGCTACACCTTC,CSVELWDGSYGYTF
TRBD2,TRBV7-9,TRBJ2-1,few,TGTGCCACCGACGGGACTAGCGGGTCAGGTGAGCAGTTCTTC,CATDGTSGSGEQFF
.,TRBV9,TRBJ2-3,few,TGTGCCAGCAGCGTAGAAGTGGGGCCCCCATACACAGATACGCAGTATTTT,CASSVEVGPPYTDTQYF
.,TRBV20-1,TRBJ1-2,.,TGCAGTGCTAGAGTGCCTGGGACGTACTTC,CSARVPGTYF
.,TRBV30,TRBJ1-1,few,TGTGCCGTAGGGGAGACGGGCACTGAAGCTTTCTTT,CAVGETGTEAFF
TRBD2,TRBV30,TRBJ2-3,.,TGTGCCTCATCCTGGGAGGGGCCAGATACGCAGTATTTT,CASSWEGPDTQYF
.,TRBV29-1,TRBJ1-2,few,TGCAGCGTTGATTGGGGCAGCGGCTACACCTTC,CSVDWGSGYTF
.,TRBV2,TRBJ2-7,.,TGTGCCAGCAGCGGGGGAGGCAGGAGTACCTACGAGCAGTACTTC,CASSGGGRSTYEQYF
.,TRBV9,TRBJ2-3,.,TGTGCCAGCAGCGTAGGAACAGTTAGCACAGATACGCAGTATTTT,CASSVGTVSTDTQYF
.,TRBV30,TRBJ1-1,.,TGTGCCTGGAGTGTACCCCGGGACCATCTCACTGAAGCTTTCTTT,CAWSVPRDHLTEAFF
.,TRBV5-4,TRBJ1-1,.,TGTGCCAGCAGCCCCCGGTATCTCACTGAAGCTTTCTTT,CASSPRYLTEAFF
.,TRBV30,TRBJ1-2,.,TGTGCCTGGAGTTACACTACAGTCTATGGCTACACCTTC,CAWSYTTVYGYTF
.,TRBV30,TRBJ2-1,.,TGTGCCTGGGAGGGGGGAGACCTATACAATGAGCAGTTCTTC,CAWEGGDLYNEQFF
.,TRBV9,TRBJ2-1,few,TGTGCCAGCGGACAGTCCTACAATGAGCAGTTCTTC,CASGQSYNEQFF
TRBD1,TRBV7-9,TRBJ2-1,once,TGTGCCAGCACCGTAGAGGGGGCACCATACAATGAGCAGTTCTTC,CASTVEGAPYNEQFF
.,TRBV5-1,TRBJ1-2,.,TGCGCCAGCAGCTTGGAGGTAATGGGGTATGGCTACACCTTC,CASSLEVMGYGYTF
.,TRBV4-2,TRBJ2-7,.,TGTGCCAGCAGCCAAGACAGGGGTGGCTACGAGCAGTACTTC,CASSQDRGGYEQYF
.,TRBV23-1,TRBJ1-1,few,TGCGCCAGCAGTCAATCCTCGGGGGCCAGTCCGACTGAAGCTTTCTTT,CASSQSSGASPTEAFF
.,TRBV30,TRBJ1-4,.,TGTGCCTGGAGTGGGACAGACGGTGAAAAACTGTTTTTT,CAWSGTDGEKLFF
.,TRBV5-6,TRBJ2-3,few,TGTGCCAGCAGCTTGGAGGGAGATACGCAGTATTTT,CASSLEGDTQYF
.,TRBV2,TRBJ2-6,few,TGTGCCAGCAGTGAAATCCCAGGGGAAGGCTCTGGGGCCAACGTCCTGACTTTC,CASSEIPGEGSGANVLTF
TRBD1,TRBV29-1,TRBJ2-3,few,TGCAGCGTTGAGGGACAGGGGTCAGATACGCAGTATTTT,CSVEGQGSDTQYF
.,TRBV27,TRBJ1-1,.,TGTGCCAGCAGTGGGGAGGGTACTGAAGCTTTCTTT,CASSGEGTEAFF
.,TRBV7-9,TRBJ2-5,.,TGTGCCAGCAGTTACCCACAGGGAACCCTTCAAGAGACCCAGTACTTC,CASSYPQGTLQETQYF
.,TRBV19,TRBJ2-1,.,TGTGCCAGTAGTATCCCATCCTTTACAGGGAATGAGCAGTTCTTC,CASSIPSFTGNEQFF
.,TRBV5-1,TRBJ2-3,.,TGCGCCAGCAGCTTATACAGGGATACGCAGTATTTT,CASSLYRDTQYF
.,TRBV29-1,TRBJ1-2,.,TGCAGCGTTGTTACGGGGGCAGATAATAGCTATGGCTACACCTTC,CSVVTGADNSYGYTF
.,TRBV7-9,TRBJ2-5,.,TGTGCCAGCAGCTTAATGCGGGCAGGGAAGCAAGAGACCCAGTACTTC,CASSLMRAGKQETQYF
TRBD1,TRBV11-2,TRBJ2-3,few,TGTGCCAGCAGCTTAGCGCGGGGACAGGCAGATACGCAGTATTTT,CASSLARGQADTQYF
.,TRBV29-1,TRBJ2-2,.,TGCAGCGCGATGGGAGCGCGGGACCCGAACACCGGGGAGCTGTTTTTT,CSAMGARDPNTGELFF
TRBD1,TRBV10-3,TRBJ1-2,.,TGTGCCATCAGTGAAGCGGACAGGATAAACTATGGCTACACCTTC,CAISEADRINYGYTF
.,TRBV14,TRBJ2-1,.,TGTGCCAGCGGGATTAGCCCCTACAATGAGCAGTTCTTC,CASGISPYNEQFF
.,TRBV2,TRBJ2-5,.,TGTGCCAGCGTACAGGGTTTGGAGACCCAGTACTTC,CASVQGLETQYF
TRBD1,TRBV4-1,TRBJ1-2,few,TGCGCCAGCAGCCAATTTGTCCCGGGACAGGGGGCTGATGGCTACACCTTC,CASSQFVPGQGADGYTF
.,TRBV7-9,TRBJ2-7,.,TGTGCCAGCCGGGACATGCGCACCTACGAGCAGTACTTC,CASRDMRTYEQYF
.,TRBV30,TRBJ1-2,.,TGTGCCTGGAGTGAGGGAAATGGCTACACCTTC,CAWSEGNGYTF
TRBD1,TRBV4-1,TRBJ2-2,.,TGCGCCAGCAGCCAAGCACCGGGACAGACGAACACCGGGGAGCTGTTTTTT,CASSQAPGQTNTGELFF
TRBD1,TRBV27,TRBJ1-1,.,TGTGCCAGCCGCTCGACAGGGGCCTTAAGCACTGAAGCTTTCTTT,CASRSTGALSTEAFF
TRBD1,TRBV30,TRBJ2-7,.,TGTGCCTGGAGTGGCACGACAGGGACCTTTTCCTACGAGCAGTACTTC,CAWSGTTGTFSYEQYF
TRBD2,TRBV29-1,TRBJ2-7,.,TGCAGCGTGGAACCTGAACTAGCGGGGGCTCCCTACGAGCAGTACTTC,CSVEPELAGAPYEQYF
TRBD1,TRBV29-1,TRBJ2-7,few,TGCAGCGTCGGACAGGGGGGCGAGCAGTACTTC,CSVGQGGEQYF
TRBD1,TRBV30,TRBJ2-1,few,TGTGCCTGGAGTGTATTTGGCCAGGGGGCCGATGAGCAGTTCTTC,CAWSVFGQGADEQFF
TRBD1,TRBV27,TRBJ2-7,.,TGTGCCAGCGCACAGGGGGCACTCTACGAGCAGTACTTC,CASAQGALYEQYF
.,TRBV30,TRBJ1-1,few,TGTGCCGCCGAGCACCCGGCTTTCTTT,CAAEHPAFF